This T cell receptor beta chain was sequenced during a study of cytomegalovirus exposure and HLA in healthy donors. The PCR employed 60 Vbeta primers together with 13 Jbeta primers. TCRdb's table, derived via immunoSEQ multiplex PCR, lists solely in-frame clones and lacks some. The data hold some 120,000 clones, with 65% to 90% observed a single time. In regard to this clone: What it recognizes is unknown.

Study results and caveats: It was 164 TCR beta chains that were listed as cytomegalovirus-associated. In vitro, a few CMV-associated chains proved specific for CMV antigens. As a later analysis revealed, the rate of TCR association differed by HLA locus, with DRB1 most and HLA-C fewest. An ancestry cluster, one associated with Asian ancestry, reportedly showed fewer N-insertions than the 666-donor mean in a later analysis.

The CDR3 is made up of 16 amino acids. V was trimmed by 7 bases and J by 4 bases, leaving 19 bases between them. The V gene's germline CDR1 is SNHLY and CDR2 FYNNEI. The chain links TRBV2 to TRBJ2-2, with D possibly TRBD2 on 7 matching bases. The TCR originated in a woman between 25 and 40 years old in good health and CMV-seronegative. The specimen sequenced was PBMCs. This chain's CDR3 is CASINAGGGGTGELFF. DNA of the CDR3: TGTGCCAGCATCAACGCCGGGGGAGGGGGCACCGGGGAGCTGTTTTTT.